Sequencing of this TCR beta chain was carried out in a study of cytomegalovirus exposure and HLA in healthy donors. Overall study context: The roughly 120 validation repertoires were reported in a later analysis to have been generated on the same platform as the roughly 720 first-cohort repertoires. Study-wide results and caveats: Subsequent analysis found a tendency for first-cohort TCR clusters to co-occur within the 120 or so validation repertoires. Researchers catalogued around 150 TCR beta chains as cytomegalovirus-associated. Published work reported that the classifier diagnosed cytomegalovirus status with high specificity and sensitivity.

Using immunoSEQ multiplex PCR, the repertoire was profiled, and TCRdb retains in-frame clones only, with some absent. The table includes around 260,000 clones, less than 95% detected once. Regarding this clone: As yet, its antigen is unknown.

This CDR3 comprises 14 residues. CDR1 and CDR2 from the germline V gene are SEHNR and FQNEAQ (reference sequence). Trimming shortened V by 2 bases and J by 8 bases, and 14 bases separated the two germline ends. The sequenced material came from PBMCs. The TCR was taken from a woman between 25 and 40 years old in good health and CMV-seronegative. The rearrangement joins TRBV7-9 to TRBJ2-3, with a tentative D call TRBD1 (5 bases). As DNA, the CDR3 is TGTGCCAGCAGCTTACCGCAGGGAAGGAGTACGCAGTATTTT. This translates into CASSLPQGRSTQYF.